This TCR beta chain appears in the sequencing data of a study of Ad26.COV2.S vaccination and SARS-CoV-2 variants listed by TCRdb under 2021. Looking at the study overall: Vaccine-arm donors came from COV1001, a multicentre, randomized, double-blind, placebo-controlled phase I-IIa trial of Ad26.COV2.S in healthy adults. Investigators did not know the trial group allocation while performing experiments and assessing outcomes. Dosing of Ad26.COV2.S was intramuscular, at either 5x10^10 or 1x10^11 viral particles, delivered as one shot or as two shots spaced 56 days apart. A total of 32 samples were included in the TCR-sequenced set, comprising roughly 19 Ad26.COV2.S vaccine recipients, 5 placebo recipients and 8 SARS-CoV-2 convalescent individuals. The specificity and breadth of SARS-CoV-2-reactive T cell receptors after Ad26.COV2.S vaccination were assessed by TCRbeta repertoire sequencing. Trial participants were randomized into five groups of five, in which low-dose or high-dose Ad26.COV2.S was given once or twice, or placebo was given on both occasions. What the research found in general, with its limitations: Comparing responses between vaccine doses or regimens was not something the study was powered to do. Ad26.COV2.S recipients had higher spike-specific TCR breadth than placebo recipients (P = 0.0014). After vaccination, spike-specific CD8+ and CD4+ T cell responses were reported to show substantial breadth. Vaccine and placebo recipients had comparable non-spike TCR breadth, which fits with the vaccine containing only spike. The authors noted that the TCR breadth and depth analyses may have underestimated total T cell responses.

The V end loses 5 bases and the J end loses 0 bases, and a stretch of 14 bases separates them. Including the terminal cysteine and phenylalanine, the CDR3 comprises 16 residues. Here the CDR3 DNA is all that survives: 48 bases in frame from base 1. The germline V gene sets CDR1 to SNHLY and CDR2 to FYNNEI. As to this clone: Its antigen has not been determined. One base away there is no much larger clone; base qualities are not given.

This specimen's treatment or condition label, per the study, means: some 20 received Ad26.COV2.S at low or high dose, single or two shots; about five received placebo; per-sample allocation not given. Repertoires of vaccine and placebo recipients were sequenced from samples taken on day 63 after the first injection. Cohort 1b enrolled some 25 adults aged 18-55 years at a single site in Boston, USA, between 29 July and 7 August 2020. Ad26.COV2.S was a replication-incompetent adenovirus type 26 vector that expressed a prefusion-stabilized SARS-CoV-2 spike protein derived from the original Wuhan strain. TCRbeta CDR3 regions were sequenced with the immunoSEQ Assay. After extraction, genomic DNA underwent amplification by bias-controlled multiplex PCR, followed by high-throughput sequencing. For the original study's pipeline: To quantify the absolute abundance of every unique TCRbeta CDR3 region, sequences were collapsed and filtered. T cell fraction was estimated by normalizing TCRbeta template counts to usable DNA, which was measured by amplifying reference genes present in all nucleated cells. Repertoire TCRs were annotated as SARS-CoV-2-specific by exact matching of V gene, CDR3 amino acid sequence and J gene to a known reactive TCR set. The reference SARS-CoV-2 TCR set was derived from MIRA and filtered for enrichment in COVID-19-positive ImmuneCODE repertoires, a step that removed public or cross-reactive TCRs. Using the MIRA antigens, annotated TCRs were further analysed by specific ORF or by position within an ORF. Depth was the summed frequency of annotated unique rearrangements, while breadth was defined as annotated unique rearrangements over total unique productive rearrangements. TCR breadth was compared between groups using two-sided Wilcoxon rank-sum tests. TCRdb limited this immuneACCESS table to in-frame rearrangements with V and J called. A share of clones is missing; checked studies link under half to unresolved V genes, and the rest is unexplained. The DNA gave D and trimming, while V, J and clone size come from that table. In this sample the table shows about half a million clones, 80% to 90% of which occur a single time. Under 2% of the sample lies in the top ten.

The clonotype comes from a person between 18 and 59 years old who received the Ad26.COV2.S COVID-19 vaccine or a placebo. This sequence uses TRBV2 and TRBJ1-5, with TRBD1 tentatively as D gene (5 bases match). Specimen: peripheral blood, collected in a trial of Ad26.COV2.S vaccine versus placebo. Here is the DNA: TGTGCCAGCAGTACCAGACAGTCGTATAGCAATCAGCCCCAGCATTTT. Its amino acids are CASSTRQSYSNQPQHF.